The clone carrying this TCR beta chain was observed at least ten times. Its matching antigen is unknown. In making diagnoses, clinical symptoms, serum thyroxine and TRAb, thyroid ultrasound and orbital computed tomography were all used. The authors took PBMCs from 10 ml fresh peripheral blood. The data originate from a study of T cells in Graves' hyperthyroidism and ophthalmopathy. Findings of the study overall: From stable hyperthyroidism, ophthalmopathy was separated by a 13 V-J model. The blood repertoire included most of the expanded thyroid clonotypes above 0.001.

It was RNA transcripts that yielded the amplified TCR beta CDR3 regions. Initially, a first-round RT-PCR of the TCR CDR3 employed the HTBI primer set. MiXCR, run by TCRdb on the multiplex PCR reads, gives a single entry per CDR3 protein. The sample has some 350,000 distinct CDR3 sequences, approximately 13% seen once; the top ten hold about 37%. The V gene's germline CDR1 is PRHDT and CDR2 FYEKMQ (reference sequence). V shed 2 bases and J 2 bases; nucleotides not matched to a gene: 8. The CDR3 sequence is 16 residues long. Material: blood. The TCR originated in a middle-aged woman with Graves' ophthalmopathy. The rearrangement links TRBV13 to TRBJ1-2; TRBD1 matches 7 bases. CDR3 in amino acids: CASSLSPGGMNYGYTF. Written as DNA, the CDR3 is TGTGCCAGCAGCTTATCCCCAGGGGGAATGAACTATGGCTACACCTTC.